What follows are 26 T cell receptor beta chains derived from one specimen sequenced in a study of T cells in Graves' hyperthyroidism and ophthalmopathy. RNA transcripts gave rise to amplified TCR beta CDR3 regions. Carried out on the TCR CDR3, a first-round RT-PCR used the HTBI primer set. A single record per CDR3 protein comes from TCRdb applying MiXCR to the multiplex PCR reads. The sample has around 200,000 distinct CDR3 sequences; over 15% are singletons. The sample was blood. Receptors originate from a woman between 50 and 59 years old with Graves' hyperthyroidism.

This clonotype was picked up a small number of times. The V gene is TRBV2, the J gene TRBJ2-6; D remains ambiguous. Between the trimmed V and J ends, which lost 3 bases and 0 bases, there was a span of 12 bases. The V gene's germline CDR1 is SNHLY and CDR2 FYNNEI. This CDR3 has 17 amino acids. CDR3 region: CASSELGPHSGANVLTF. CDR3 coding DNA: TGTGCCAGCAGTGAGTTAGGACCTCACTCTGGGGCCAACGTCCTGACTTTC.

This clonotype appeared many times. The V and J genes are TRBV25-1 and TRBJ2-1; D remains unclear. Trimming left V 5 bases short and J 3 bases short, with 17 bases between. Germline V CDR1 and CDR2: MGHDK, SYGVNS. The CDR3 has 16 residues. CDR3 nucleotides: TGTGCCAGCAGTTTAAACAGTCTATTGGGCTACAATGAGCAGTTCTTC. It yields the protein CASSLNSLLGYNEQFF.

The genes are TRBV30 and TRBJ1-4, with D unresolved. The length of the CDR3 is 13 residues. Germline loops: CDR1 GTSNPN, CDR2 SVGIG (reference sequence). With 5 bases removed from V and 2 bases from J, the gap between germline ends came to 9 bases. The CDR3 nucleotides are TGTGCCTGGCGTTCGCTCACTAATGAAAAACTGTTTTTT. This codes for CAWRSLTNEKLFF.

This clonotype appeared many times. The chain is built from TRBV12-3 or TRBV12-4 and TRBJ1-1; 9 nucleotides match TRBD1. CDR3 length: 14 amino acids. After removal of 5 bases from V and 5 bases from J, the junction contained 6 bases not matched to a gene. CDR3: CASSVRTGETEAFF. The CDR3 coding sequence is TGTGCCAGCAGTGTCAGGACAGGGGAGACTGAAGCTTTCTTT.

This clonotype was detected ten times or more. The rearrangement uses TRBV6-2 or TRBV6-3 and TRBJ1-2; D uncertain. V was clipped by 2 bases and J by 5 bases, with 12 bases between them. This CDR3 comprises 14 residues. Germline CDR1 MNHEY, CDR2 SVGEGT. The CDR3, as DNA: TGTGCCAGCAGTTACGCGGGCACGACATATGGCTACACCTTC. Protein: CASSYAGTTYGYTF.

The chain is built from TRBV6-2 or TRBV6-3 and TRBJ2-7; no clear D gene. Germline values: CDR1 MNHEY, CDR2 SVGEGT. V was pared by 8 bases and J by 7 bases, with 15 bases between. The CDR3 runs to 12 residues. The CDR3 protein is CASLKHIGEQYF. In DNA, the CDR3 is TGTGCCAGCTTAAAGCATATCGGGGAGCAGTACTTC.

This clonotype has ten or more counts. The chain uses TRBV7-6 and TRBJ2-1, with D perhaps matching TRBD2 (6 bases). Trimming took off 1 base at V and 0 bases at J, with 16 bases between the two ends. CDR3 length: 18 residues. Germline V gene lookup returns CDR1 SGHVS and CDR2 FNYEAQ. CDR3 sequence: CASSLDPLAGPSYNEQFF. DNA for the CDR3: TGTGCCAGCAGCTTAGACCCTTTGGCGGGGCCCTCCTACAATGAGCAGTTCTTC.

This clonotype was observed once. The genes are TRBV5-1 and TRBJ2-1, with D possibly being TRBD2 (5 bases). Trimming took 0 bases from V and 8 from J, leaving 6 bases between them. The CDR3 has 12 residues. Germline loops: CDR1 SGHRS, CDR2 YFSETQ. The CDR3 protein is CASSLGSDEQFF. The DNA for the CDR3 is TGCGCCAGCAGCTTGGGTAGCGATGAGCAGTTCTTC. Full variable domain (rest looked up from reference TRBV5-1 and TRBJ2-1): KAGVTQTPRYLIKTRGQQVTLSCSPISGHRSVSWYQQTPGQGLQFLFEYFSETQRNKGNFPGRFSGRQFSNSRSEMNVSTLELGDSALYLCASSLGSDEQFFGPGTRLTVL.

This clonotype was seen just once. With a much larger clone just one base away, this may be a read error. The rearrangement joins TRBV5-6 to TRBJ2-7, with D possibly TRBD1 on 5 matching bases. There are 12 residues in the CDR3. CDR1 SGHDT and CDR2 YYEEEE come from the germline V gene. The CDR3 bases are TGTGTCAGCAGCCAGGCAGGGTTCGAGCAGTACTTC. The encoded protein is CVSSQAGFEQYF.

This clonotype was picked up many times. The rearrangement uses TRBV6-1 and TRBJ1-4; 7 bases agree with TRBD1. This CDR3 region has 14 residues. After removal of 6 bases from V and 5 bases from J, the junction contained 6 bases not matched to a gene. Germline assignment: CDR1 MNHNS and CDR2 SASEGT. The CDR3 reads CASRGTAGNEKLFF. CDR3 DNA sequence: TGTGCCAGCAGAGGGACAGCAGGCAATGAAAAACTGTTTTTT.

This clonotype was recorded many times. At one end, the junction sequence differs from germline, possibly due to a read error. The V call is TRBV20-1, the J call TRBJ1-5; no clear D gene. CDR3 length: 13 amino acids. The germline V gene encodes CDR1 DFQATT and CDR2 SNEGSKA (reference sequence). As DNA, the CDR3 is TGCAGTGTTAGAAGGGCGTCGGGTCAGCCCCAGCATTTT. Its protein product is CSVRRASGQPQHF.

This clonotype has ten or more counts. Here the CDR3 DNA reads TGTGCCAGCAGCTTAGATCGGCAGGATGGCTACACCTTC. Protein sequence: CASSLDRQDGYTF. This chain uses TRBV11-2 with TRBJ1-2; D not resolved. The CDR3 runs to 13 residues. Deletions cut 0 bases from V and 6 bases from J, with 8 bases between. Germline assignment: CDR1 SGHAT and CDR2 FQNNGV.

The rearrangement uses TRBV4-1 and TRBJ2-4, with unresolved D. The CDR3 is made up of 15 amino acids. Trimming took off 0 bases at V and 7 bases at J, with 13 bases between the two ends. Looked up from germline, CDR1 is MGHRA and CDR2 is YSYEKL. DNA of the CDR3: TGCGCCAGCAGCCAAGACAGAGATCTGAGGAACATTCAGTACTTC. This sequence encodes CASSQDRDLRNIQYF.

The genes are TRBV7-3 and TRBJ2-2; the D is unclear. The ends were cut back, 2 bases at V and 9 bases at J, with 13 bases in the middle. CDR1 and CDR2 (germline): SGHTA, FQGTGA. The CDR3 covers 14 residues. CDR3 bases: TGTGCCAGCAGCTTACAGTTATCTTGCCGGGAGCTGTTTTTT. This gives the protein CASSLQLSCRELFF. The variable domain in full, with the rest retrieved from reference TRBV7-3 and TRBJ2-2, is GAGVSQTPSNKVTEKGKYVELRCDPISGHTALYWYRQSLGQGPEFLIYFQGTGAADDSGLPNDRFFAVRPEGSVSTLKIQRTERGDSAVYLCASSLQLSCRELFFGEGSRLTVL.

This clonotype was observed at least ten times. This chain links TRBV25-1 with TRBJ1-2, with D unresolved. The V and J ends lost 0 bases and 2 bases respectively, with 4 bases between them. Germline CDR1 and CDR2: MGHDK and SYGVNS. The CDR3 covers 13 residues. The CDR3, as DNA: TGTGCCAGCAGTGAATACGGAAACTATGGCTACACCTTC. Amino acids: CASSEYGNYGYTF.

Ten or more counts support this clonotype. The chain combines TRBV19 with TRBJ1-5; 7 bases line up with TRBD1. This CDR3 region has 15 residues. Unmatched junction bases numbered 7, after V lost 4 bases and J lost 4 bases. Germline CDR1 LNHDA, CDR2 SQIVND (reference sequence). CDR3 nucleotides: TGTGCCAGTAGTAACGGGTTGACAGGGAATCAGCCCCAGCATTTT. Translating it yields CASSNGLTGNQPQHF.

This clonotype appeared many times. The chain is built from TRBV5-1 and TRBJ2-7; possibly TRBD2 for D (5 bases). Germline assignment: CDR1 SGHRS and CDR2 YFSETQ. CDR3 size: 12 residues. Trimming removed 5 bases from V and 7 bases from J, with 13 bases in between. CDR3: CASRLTGSEQYF. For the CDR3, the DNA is TGCGCCAGCAGACTAACGGGGAGTGAGCAGTACTTC.

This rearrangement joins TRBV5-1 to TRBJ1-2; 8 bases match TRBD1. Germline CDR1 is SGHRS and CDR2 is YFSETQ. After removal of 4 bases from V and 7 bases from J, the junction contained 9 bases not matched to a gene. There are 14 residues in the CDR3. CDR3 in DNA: TGCGCCAGCAGCCCAACGACAGGGGAAGGTGGCTACACCTTC. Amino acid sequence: CASSPTTGEGGYTF.

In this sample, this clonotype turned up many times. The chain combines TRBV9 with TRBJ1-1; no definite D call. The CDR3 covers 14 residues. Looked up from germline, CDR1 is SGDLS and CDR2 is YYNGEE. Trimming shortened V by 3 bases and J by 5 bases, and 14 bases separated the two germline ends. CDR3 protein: CASSAPGLGTEAFF. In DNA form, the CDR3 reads TGTGCCAGCAGCGCACCGGGCCTCGGAACTGAAGCTTTCTTT.

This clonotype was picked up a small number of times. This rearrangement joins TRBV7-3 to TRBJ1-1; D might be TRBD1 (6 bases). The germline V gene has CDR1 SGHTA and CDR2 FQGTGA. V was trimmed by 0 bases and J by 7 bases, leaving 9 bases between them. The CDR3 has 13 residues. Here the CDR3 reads CASSLTGAGEAFF. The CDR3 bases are TGTGCCAGCAGCTTAACGGGGGCCGGTGAAGCTTTCTTT.

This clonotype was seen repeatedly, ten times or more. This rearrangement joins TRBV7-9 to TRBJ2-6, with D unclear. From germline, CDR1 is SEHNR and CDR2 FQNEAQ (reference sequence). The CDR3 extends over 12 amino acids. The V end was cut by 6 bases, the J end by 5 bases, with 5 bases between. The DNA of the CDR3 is TGTGCCAGCAGTTTCTGGGCCAACGTCCTGACTTTC. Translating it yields CASSFWANVLTF. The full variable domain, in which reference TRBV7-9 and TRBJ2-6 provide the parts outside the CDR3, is DTGVSQNPRHKITKRGQNVTFRCDPISEHNRLYWYRQTLGQGPEFLTYFQNEAQLEKSRLLSDRFSAERPKGSFSTLEIQRTEQGDSAMYLCASSFWANVLTFGAGSRLTVL.

The CDR3, as DNA: TGTGCCAGCAGTTTAGGCCCTAGCGGGGGGGCTTCCTACAATGAGCAGTTCTTC. It encodes CASSLGPSGGASYNEQFF. The rearrangement uses TRBV12-3 or TRBV12-4 and TRBJ2-1; TRBD2 agrees at 12 bases. The CDR3 consists of 18 residues. J was trimmed by 1 base and V by 1 base; bases with no gene match: 5.

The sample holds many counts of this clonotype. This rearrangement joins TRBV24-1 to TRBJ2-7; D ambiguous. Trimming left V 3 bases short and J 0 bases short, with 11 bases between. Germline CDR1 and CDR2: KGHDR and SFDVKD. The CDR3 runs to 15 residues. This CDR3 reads CATSDRNGFSYEQYF. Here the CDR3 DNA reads TGTGCCACCAGTGATCGGAACGGCTTCTCCTACGAGCAGTACTTC.

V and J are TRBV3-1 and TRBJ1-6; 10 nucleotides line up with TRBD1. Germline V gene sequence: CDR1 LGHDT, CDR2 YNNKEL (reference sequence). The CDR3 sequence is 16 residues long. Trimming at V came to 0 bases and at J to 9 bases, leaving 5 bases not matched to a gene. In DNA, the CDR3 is TGTGCCAGCAGCCAAGATGACAGGGGGCGGACTTCACCCCTCCACTTT. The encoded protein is CASSQDDRGRTSPLHF. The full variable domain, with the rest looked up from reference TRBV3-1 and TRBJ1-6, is DTAVSQTPKYLVTQMGNDKSIKCEQNLGHDTMYWYKQDSKKFLKIMFSYNNKELIINETVPNRFSPKSPDKAHLNLHINSLELGDSAVYFCASSQDDRGRTSPLHFGNGTRLTVT.

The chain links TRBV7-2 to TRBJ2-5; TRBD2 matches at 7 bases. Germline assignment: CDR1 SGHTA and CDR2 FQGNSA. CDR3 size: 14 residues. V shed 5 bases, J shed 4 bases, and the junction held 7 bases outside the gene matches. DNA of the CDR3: TGTGCCAGCAGCATCCCTAGCGGAGGAGAGACCCAGTACTTC. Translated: CASSIPSGGETQYF.

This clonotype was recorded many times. The CDR3, as DNA: TGTGCCAGCAGTCCGACAGAATCCTACGAGCAGTACTTC. Its protein is CASSPTESYEQYF. J is TRBJ2-7 and V is TRBV6-1, with D perhaps matching TRBD1 (5 bases). Trimming pared 5 bases from V and 1 base from J, leaving 9 bases between. This CDR3 has 13 amino acids. CDR1 and CDR2 (germline): MNHNS, SASEGT.